The 6 T cell receptor beta chains in this list originate from one sample, sequenced in a study of T cell responses to AZD1222 COVID-19 vaccine. The table came from immunoSEQ multiplex PCR; TCRdb's copy has only in-frame clones and leaves some out. The sample holds 120,000 to 150,000 clones, roughly 86% seen once. The sample here was peripheral blood, taken 28 days after the second AZD1222 dose. The source of these receptors is an adult who received the AZD1222 COVID-19 vaccine.

Concerning this clone itself: Without the conserved terminal phenylalanine or tryptophan, this CDR3 likely stems from a read error. Because the CDR3's place on the DNA is in doubt, the DNA is left out and the CDR3 is given as listed by TCRdb. This rearrangement joins TRBV18 to TRBJ1-1; the table gives TRBD1 as D, unverified against the DNA. CDR1 is KGHSH, CDR2 LQKENI, per germline. A total of 9 residues make up the CDR3, ends included. This chain's CDR3 is CASSPSVLI.

This sequence joins TRBV5-4 and TRBJ1-1, with 7 bases aligning to TRBD1. The CDR3 contains 14 residues. Losses at the gene ends were 0 bases for V and 4 bases for J; bases not matched to a gene: 3. Germline CDR1 and CDR2: SGHNT and YYREEE (reference sequence). CDR3 sequence reads: CASSLGQGSTEAFF. DNA for the CDR3: TGTGCCAGCAGCTTGGGACAGGGATCCACTGAAGCTTTCTTT. Based on the CDR3 plus reference TRBV5-4 and TRBJ1-1, the full variable domain is ETGVTQSPTHLIKTRGQQVTLRCSSQSGHNTVSWYQQALGQGPQFIFQYYREEENGRGNFPPRFSGLQFPNYSSELNVNALELDDSALYLCASSLGQGSTEAFFGQGTRLTVV.

This clone came up once. This chain uses TRBV4-1 with TRBJ2-1; D gene uncertain. V gave up 2 bases and J gave up 2 bases, with 10 bases separating them. Germline CDR1 MGHRA, CDR2 YSYEKL. CDR3 length: 15 residues. The CDR3 region is CASSQPGSPYNEQFF. CDR3 DNA sequence: TGCGCCAGCAGCCAACCGGGCAGCCCCTACAATGAGCAGTTCTTC.

The chain recombines TRBV7-2 with TRBJ2-1, with 7 bases aligning to TRBD2. CDR1 is SGHTA, CDR2 FQGNSA, per germline. Unmatched junction bases numbered 13, after V lost 1 base and J lost 7 bases. The CDR3 contains 17 residues. The CDR3 coding sequence is TGTGCCAGCAGCTTAGTTTGGGTTGGCGGGAGCGGAAATGAGCAGTTCTTC. Translation: CASSLVWVGGSGNEQFF.

The chain couples TRBV18 to TRBJ2-7; 9 bases line up with TRBD2. This CDR3 is 15 amino acids long. The germline gives CDR1 KGHSH, CDR2 LQKENI. V shed 3 bases, J shed 5 bases, and the junction held 8 bases outside the gene matches. The CDR3 DNA sequence: TGTGCCAGCTCACCGGGGATAGCGGGAGCAAACGAGCAGTACTTC. Translation: CASSPGIAGANEQYF.

The V and J genes are TRBV2 and TRBJ2-1; 10 bases fit TRBD2. The CDR3 is 15 amino acids. Germline assignment: CDR1 SNHLY and CDR2 FYNNEI. J was trimmed by 8 bases and V by 8 bases; bases with no gene match: 12. CDR3 protein: CASGPAGGPVYEQFF. In DNA, the CDR3 is TGTGCCAGCGGGCCAGCGGGGGGGCCGGTCTATGAGCAGTTCTTC.